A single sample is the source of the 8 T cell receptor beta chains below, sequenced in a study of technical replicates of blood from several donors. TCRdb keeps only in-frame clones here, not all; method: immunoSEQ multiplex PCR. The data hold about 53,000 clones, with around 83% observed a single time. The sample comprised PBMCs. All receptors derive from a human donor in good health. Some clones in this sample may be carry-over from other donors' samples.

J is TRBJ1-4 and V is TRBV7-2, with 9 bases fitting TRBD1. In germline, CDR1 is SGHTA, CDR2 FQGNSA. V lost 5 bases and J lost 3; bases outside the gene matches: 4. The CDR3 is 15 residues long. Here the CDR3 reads CASSPGQGPNEKLFF. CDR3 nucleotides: TGTGCCAGCAGCCCGGGACAGGGCCCTAATGAAAAACTGTTTTTT.

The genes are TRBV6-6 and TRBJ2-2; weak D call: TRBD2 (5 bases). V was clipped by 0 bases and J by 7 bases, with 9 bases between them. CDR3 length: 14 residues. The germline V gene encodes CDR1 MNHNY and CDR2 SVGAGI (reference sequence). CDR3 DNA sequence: TGTGCCAGCAGTTACTCGTCCGGGGTCGGGGAGCTGTTTTTT. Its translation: CASSYSSGVGELFF.

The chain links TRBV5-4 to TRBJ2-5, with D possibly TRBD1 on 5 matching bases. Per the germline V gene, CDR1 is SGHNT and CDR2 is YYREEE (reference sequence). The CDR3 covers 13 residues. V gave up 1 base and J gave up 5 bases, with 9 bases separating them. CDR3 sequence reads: CASSLLAGETQYF. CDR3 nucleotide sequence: TGTGCCAGCAGCTTGCTCGCAGGGGAGACCCAGTACTTC.

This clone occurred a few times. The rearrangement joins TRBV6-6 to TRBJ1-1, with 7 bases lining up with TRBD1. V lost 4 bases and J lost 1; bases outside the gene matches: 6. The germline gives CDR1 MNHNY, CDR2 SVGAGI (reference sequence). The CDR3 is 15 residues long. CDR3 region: CASSFRDSPNTEAFF. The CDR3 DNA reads TGTGCCAGCAGTTTTAGGGACAGCCCGAACACTGAAGCTTTCTTT.

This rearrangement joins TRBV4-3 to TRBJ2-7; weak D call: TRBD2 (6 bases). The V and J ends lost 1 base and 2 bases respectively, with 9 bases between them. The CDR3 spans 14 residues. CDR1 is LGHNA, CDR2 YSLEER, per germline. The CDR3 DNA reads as TGCGCCAGCAGCCAAGGGGCTAGCGCCTACGAGCAGTACTTC. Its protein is CASSQGASAYEQYF.

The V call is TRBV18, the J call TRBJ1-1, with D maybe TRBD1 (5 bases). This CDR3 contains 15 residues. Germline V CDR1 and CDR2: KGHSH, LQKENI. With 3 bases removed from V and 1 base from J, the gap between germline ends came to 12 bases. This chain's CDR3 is CASSPTTVPNTEAFF. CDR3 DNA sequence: TGTGCCAGCTCACCTACGACAGTACCGAACACTGAAGCTTTCTTT. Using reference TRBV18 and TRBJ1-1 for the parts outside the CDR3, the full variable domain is NAGVMQNPRHLVRRRGQEARLRCSPMKGHSHVYWYRQLPEEGLKFMVYLQKENIIDESGMPKERFSAEFPKEGPSILRIQQVVRGDSAAYFCASSPTTVPNTEAFFGQGTRLTVV.

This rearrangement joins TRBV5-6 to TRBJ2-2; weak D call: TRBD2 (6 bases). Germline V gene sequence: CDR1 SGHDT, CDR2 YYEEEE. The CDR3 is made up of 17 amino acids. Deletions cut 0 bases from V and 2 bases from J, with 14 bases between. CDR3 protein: CASSLAGAGPNTGELFF. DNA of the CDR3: TGTGCCAGCAGCTTGGCCGGTGCGGGGCCTAACACCGGGGAGCTGTTTTTT.

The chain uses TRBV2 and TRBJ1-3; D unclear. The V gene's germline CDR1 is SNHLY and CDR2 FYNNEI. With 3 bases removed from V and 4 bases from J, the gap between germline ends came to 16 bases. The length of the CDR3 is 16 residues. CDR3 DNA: TGTGCCAGCAGTGACGGGTCCCCGGGGAAGGGAAACACCATATATTTT. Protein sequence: CASSDGSPGKGNTIYF. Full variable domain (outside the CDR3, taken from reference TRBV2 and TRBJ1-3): EPEVTQTPSHQVTQMGQEVILRCVPISNHLYFYWYRQILGQKVEFLVSFYNNEISEKSEIFDDQFSVERPDGSNFTLKIRSTKLEDSAMYFCASSDGSPGKGNTIYFGEGSWLTVV.